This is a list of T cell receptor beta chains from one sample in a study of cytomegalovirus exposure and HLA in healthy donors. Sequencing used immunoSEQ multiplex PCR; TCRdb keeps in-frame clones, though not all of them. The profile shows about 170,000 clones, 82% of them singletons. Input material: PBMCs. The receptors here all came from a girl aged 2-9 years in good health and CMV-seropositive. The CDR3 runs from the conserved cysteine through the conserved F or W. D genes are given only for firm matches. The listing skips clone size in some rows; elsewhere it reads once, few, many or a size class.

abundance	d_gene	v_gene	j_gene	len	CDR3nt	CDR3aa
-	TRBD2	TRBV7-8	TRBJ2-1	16	TGTGCCAGCAGCTTAGATGGTAGCGGGCCCTACAATGAGCAGTTCTTC	CASSLDGSGPYNEQFF
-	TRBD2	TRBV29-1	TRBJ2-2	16	TGCAGCGTTGCAGGCTTCAGCGGGAGGAACACCGGGGAGCTGTTTTTT	CSVAGFSGRNTGELFF
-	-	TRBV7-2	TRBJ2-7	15	TGTGCCAGCAGCTTAGGTCCGGGACTTGCCTACGAGCAGTACTTC	CASSLGPGLAYEQYF
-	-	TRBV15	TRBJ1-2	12	TGTGCCACCAGCAGAGCGCGCGATGGCTACACCTTC	CATSRARDGYTF
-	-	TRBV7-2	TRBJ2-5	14	TGTGCCAGCAGCGACAGGTGGAGCCGAGAGACCCAGTACTTC	CASSDRWSRETQYF
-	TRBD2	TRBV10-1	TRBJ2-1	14	TGCGCCAGCAGTGAAACTCGGACTAGCAACGAGCAGTTCTTC	CASSETRTSNEQFF
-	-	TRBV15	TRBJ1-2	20	TGTGCCACCAGCAGAGAGGGGAGGATAGCAGGGTGGGTGCCAAACTATGGCTACACCTTC	CATSREGRIAGWVPNYGYTF
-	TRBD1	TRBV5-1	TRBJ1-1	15	TGCGCCAGCAGCGCACGACAGGGTAGGGGCACTGAAGCTTTCTTT	CASSARQGRGTEAFF
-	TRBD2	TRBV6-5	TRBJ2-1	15	TGTGCCAGCAGTTACGAGACTAGCGGCGGATATGAGCAGTTCTTC	CASSYETSGGYEQFF
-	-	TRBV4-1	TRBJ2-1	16	TGCGCCAGCAGCCAAGATAGATTAGCGGATAACAATGAGCAGTTCTTC	CASSQDRLADNNEQFF
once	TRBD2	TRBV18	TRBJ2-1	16	TGTGCCAGCTCACCACCTGGGACTAGCGGGAGTAATGAGCAGTTCTTC	CASSPPGTSGSNEQFF
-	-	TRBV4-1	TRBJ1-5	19	TGCGCCAGCAGCGAAGCGAGTACGGTGCTGGGCAGTCGAAATCAGCCCCAGCATTTT	CASSEASTVLGSRNQPQHF
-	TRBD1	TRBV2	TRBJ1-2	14	TGTGCCAGCAGTGTTACAGGGGGATCGGGGGGCTACACCTTC	CASSVTGGSGGYTF
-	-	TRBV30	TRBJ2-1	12	TGTGCCTGGAGTGTACTCTACAATGAGCAGTTCTTC	CAWSVLYNEQFF
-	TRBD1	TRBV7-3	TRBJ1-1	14	TGTGCCAGCAGCTTGGGCAGGGGGCCTTCTGAAGCTTTCTTT	CASSLGRGPSEAFF
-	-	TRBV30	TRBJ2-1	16	TGTGCCTGGAGGGAACTCGGGAGAGGGTCCTACAATGAGCAGTTCTTC	CAWRELGRGSYNEQFF
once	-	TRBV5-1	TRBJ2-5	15	TGCGCCAGCAGCTTGTATACAGGGTTTCGAGAGACCCAGTACTTC	CASSLYTGFRETQYF
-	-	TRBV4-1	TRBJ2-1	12	TGCGCCAGCAGCCAGACTAGCAATGAGCAGTTCTTC	CASSQTSNEQFF
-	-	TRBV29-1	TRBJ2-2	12	TGCAGCGTTGAGAGGAACACCGGGGAGCTGTTTTTT	CSVERNTGELFF
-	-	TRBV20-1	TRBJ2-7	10	TGCAGTGCTATAAACTACGAGCAGTACTTC	CSAINYEQYF
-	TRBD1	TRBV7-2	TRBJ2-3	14	TGTGCCAGCAGCTTTGGACAGGGGGCCCGTACGCAGTATTTT	CASSFGQGARTQYF
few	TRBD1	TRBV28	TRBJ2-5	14	TGTGCCAGCAGTCACAGGGGGCGAGGGGAGACCCAGTACTTC	CASSHRGRGETQYF
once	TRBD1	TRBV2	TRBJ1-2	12	TGTGCCAGCAGTGACAGGGGGCTTGGCTACACCTTC	CASSDRGLGYTF
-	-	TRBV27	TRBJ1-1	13	TGTGCCAGCAGCTGGGGGGGGACCACTGAAGCTTTCTTT	CASSWGGTTEAFF
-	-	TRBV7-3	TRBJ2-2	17	TGTGCCAGCAGCTTAACGTCGTATCGAGCGAACACCGGGGAGCTGTTTTTT	CASSLTSYRANTGELFF
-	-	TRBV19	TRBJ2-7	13	TGTGCCAGTAGTATTACTAGAGGCTACGAGCAGTACTTC	CASSITRGYEQYF
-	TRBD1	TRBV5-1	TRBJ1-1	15	TGCGCCAGCAGCGCTAGACAGGGAATGAACACTGAAGCTTTCTTT	CASSARQGMNTEAFF
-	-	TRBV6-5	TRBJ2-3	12	TGTGCCAGCAGTCTTCAGGGGGATACGCAGTATTTT	CASSLQGDTQYF
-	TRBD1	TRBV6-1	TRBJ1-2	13	TGTGCCAGCAGTGTCGACAGGGGCTATGGCTACACCTTC	CASSVDRGYGYTF
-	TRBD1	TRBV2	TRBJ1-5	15	TGTGCCAGCAGGGTACAGGGGTTCAGCAATCAGCCCCAGCATTTT	CASRVQGFSNQPQHF
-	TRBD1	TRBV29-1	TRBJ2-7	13	TGCAGCGTGCTCGGGACAGCATCCTACGAGCAGTACTTC	CSVLGTASYEQYF
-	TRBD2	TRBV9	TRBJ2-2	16	TGTGCCAGCAGCGTCACGGGAGGCGCGAACACCGGGGAGCTGTTTTTT	CASSVTGGANTGELFF
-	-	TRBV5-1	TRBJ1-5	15	TGCGCCAGCAGCCCCACAGGGAATAGCAATCAGCCCCAGCATTTT	CASSPTGNSNQPQHF
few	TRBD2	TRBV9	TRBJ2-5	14	TGTGCCAGCACCTCCGGGACTACCGAAGAGACCCAGTACTTC	CASTSGTTEETQYF
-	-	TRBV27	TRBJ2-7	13	TGTGCCAGCAGTTTTGACACAACCTACGAGCAGTACTTC	CASSFDTTYEQYF
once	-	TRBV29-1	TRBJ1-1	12	TGCAGCGTGTCAAGGGAGTCCACTGAAGCTTTCTTT	CSVSRESTEAFF
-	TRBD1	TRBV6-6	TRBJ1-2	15	TGTGCCAGCAGTTATGTGAAAGCAGGGGGGAATGGCTACACCTTC	CASSYVKAGGNGYTF
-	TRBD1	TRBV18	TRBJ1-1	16	TGTGCCAGCTCACCAAGACAGGGCGGGGAAAACACTGAAGCTTTCTTT	CASSPRQGGENTEAFF
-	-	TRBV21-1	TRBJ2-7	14	TGTGCCAGCAGCCGTCCCCGGACTACCTACGAGCAGTACTTC	CASSRPRTTYEQYF
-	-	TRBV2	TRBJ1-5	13	TGTGCCAGCAATGGGGAGGGTAATCAGCCCCAGCATTTT	CASNGEGNQPQHF
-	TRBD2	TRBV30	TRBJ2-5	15	TGTGCCTGGACCGCTCTAGCGGGAGTTCAAGAGACCCAGTACTTC	CAWTALAGVQETQYF
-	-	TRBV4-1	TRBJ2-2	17	TGCGCCAGCAGCCAAGATGGGGCGGGAATGTACACCGGGGAGCTGTTTTTT	CASSQDGAGMYTGELFF
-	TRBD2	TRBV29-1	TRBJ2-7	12	TGCAGCGTGACTAGCGGATCCTACGAGCAGTACTTC	CSVTSGSYEQYF
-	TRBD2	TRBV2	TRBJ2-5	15	TGTGCCAGCAGTAGGGGACTAGCGGAACAAGAGACCCAGTACTTC	CASSRGLAEQETQYF
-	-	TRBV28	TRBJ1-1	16	TGTGCCAGCAGTTTAACCCGAGGGGGTGGGTACACTGAAGCTTTCTTT	CASSLTRGGGYTEAFF
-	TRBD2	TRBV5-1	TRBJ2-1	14	TGCGCTAGCAGCGGGGGGGGATACGACAATGAGCAGTTCTTC	CASSGGGYDNEQFF